This TCR beta chain was recorded in a study of blood T cell repertoires in COVID-19 (dated by TCRdb to the early 2020s). Turning to the overall study: Samples from collaborators originated in the United States, Italy and Spain and spanned both the acute and convalescent phases of COVID-19. The material from the prospective study consisted of cDNA or gDNA derived from T cells, B-cell-depleted T cells, or PBMCs. The dataset comprised deeply sampled blood TCRbeta repertoires from subjects exposed to, actively infected with, or recovered from COVID-19. The repertoires were released in a freely available public database intended as a resource for research on the immune response to SARS-CoV-2. Samples were obtained from the ongoing ImmuneRACE study (first 160 participants) and from about 1,300 subjects provided by 6 global collaborators. A de-identified subject ID, COVID-19 status, age in years and sex were almost always included in the sample metadata. Where available, HLA class I and class II types were taken from metadata supplied by the sample provider and were not determined by assay-based typing.

TCRbeta CDR3 regions were amplified from genomic DNA using the immunoSEQ Assay, a bias-controlled multiplex PCR. Per the authors' processing: Within the assay, amplification of reference gene primers was used to estimate how many nucleated cells each sample contained. To quantify the absolute abundance of each unique TCRbeta CDR3 rearrangement, sequence reads were collapsed and filtered. For each sample, productive Simpson clonality was calculated by taking the square root of Simpson's diversity index across productive rearrangements. Here the immuneACCESS table is served through TCRdb, limited to in-frame sequences with V and J called. Missing clones are a known gap in these copies; in checked studies unresolved V genes cover under half, and the rest lacks a known reason. V, J and clone size reflect that table, while D and trimming were determined from the DNA. For this sample the table gives more than 85,000 clones, of which approximately 82% were detected only once. Roughly 14% of the sample belongs to the ten largest clones.

From the cysteine up to the phenylalanine, the CDR3 has a length of 11 residues. The only DNA kept is the CDR3, 33 bases in frame from the first base. According to the germline V gene (reference sequence), CDR1 reads DFQATT and CDR2 reads SNEGSKA. Trimming removed 6 bases from V and 7 bases from J, leaving 9 bases between the germline ends. Overall study outcomes, separate from this receptor: How much clinical and demographic metadata was included differed by source and by participant, and the metadata was provided uncurated.

Collaborating institutions collected whole blood in K2EDTA tubes following their own protocols. Collaborator samples were shipped for TCRbeta analysis as frozen whole blood, isolated PBMCs, or DNA extracted from either sample type. Of note for this clone: No antigen is known for it. No much larger clone exists at a distance of one base, and base qualities are not known.

The chain couples TRBV20-1 to TRBJ2-2, and the D gene may be TRBD2, 6 bases matching. The sequence derives from a woman of 80 years or more with acute or convalescent COVID-19. Source material: peripheral blood. The nucleotide sequence is TGCAGTGCCCGGGAGCGCGGGGAGCTGTTTTTT. It codes for CSARERGELFF.